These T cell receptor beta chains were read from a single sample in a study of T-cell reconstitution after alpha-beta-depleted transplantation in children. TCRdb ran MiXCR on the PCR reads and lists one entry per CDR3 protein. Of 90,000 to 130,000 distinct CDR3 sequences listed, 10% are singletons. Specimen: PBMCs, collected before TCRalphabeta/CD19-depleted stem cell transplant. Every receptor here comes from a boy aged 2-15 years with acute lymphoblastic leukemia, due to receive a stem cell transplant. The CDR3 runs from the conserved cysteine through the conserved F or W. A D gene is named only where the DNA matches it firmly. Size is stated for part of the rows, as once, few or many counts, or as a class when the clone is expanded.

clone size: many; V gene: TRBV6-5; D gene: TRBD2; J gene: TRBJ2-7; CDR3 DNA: TGTGCCAGCAGTACTAGCGGGAGTTCCTACGAGCAGTACTTC; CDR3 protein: CASSTSGSSYEQYF
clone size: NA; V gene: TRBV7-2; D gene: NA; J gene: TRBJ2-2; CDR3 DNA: TGTGCCAGCAGCTTAGGGAGAACCGGGGAGCTGTTTTTT; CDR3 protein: CASSLGRTGELFF
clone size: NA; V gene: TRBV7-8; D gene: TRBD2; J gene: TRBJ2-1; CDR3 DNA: TGTGCCAGCAGCGCCTCCGGGACTAGCTTTTACAATGAGCAGTTCTTC; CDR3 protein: CASSASGTSFYNEQFF
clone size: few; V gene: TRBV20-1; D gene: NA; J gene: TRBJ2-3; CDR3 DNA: TGCAGTGCTCCGGTGGCAGGAGGAGATACGCAGTATTTT; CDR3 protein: CSAPVAGGDTQYF
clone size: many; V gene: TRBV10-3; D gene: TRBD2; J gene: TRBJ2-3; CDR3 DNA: TGTGCCATCAGTGAGTCGGGAAGGGCTAGCGGGAGGGCCAGAGATACGCAGTATTTT; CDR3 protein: CAISESGRASGRARDTQYF
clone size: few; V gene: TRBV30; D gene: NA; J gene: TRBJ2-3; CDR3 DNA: TGTGCCTGGGAAGGGCCTAGCCAAATGACAGATACGCAGTATTTT; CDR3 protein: CAWEGPSQMTDTQYF
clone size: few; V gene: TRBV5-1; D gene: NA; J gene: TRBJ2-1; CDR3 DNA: TGCGCCAGCAGCCAGGGTCTCGTTCGGACCAATGAGCAGTTCTTC; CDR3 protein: CASSQGLVRTNEQFF
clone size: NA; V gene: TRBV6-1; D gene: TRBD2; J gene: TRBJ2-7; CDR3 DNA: TGTGCCAGACAGGGGAGGACTAGCGGGAGGGTTCGAGCCTACGAGCAGTACTTC; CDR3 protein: CARQGRTSGRVRAYEQYF
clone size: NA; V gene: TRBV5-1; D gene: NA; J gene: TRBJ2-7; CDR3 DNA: TGCGCCAGCAGCTTGGCCCGGGCCGGGGGCTACGAGCAGTACTTC; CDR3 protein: CASSLARAGGYEQYF
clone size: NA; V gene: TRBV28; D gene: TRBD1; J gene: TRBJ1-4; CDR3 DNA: TGTGCCAGCAGTTTAAGGGGACAGGGAAGAACTAATGAAAAACTGTTTTTT; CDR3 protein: CASSLRGQGRTNEKLFF
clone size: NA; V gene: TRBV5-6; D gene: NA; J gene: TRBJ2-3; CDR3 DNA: TGTGCCAGCAGCTTGGCCGTCGGAACACCTCGACGCACAGATACGCAGTATTTT; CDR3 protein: CASSLAVGTPRRTDTQYF
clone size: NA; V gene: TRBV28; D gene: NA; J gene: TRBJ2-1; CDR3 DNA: TGTGCCAGCAGTATCCCCGGGGTACCCTACAATGAGCAGTTCTTC; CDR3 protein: CASSIPGVPYNEQFF
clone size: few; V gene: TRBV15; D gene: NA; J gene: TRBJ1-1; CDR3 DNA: TGTGCCACCAGCTTACGGGACACTGAAGCTTTCTTT; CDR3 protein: CATSLRDTEAFF
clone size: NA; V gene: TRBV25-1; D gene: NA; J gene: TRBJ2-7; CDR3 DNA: TGTGCCACTAGGGAGAAGTCCTCCTACGAGCAGTACTTC; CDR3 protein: CATREKSSYEQYF
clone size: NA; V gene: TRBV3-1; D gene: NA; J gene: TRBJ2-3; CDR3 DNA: TGTGCCAGCAGCCAAGGTTCGGGAGAGGGGGCAGATACGCAGTATTTT; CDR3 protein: CASSQGSGEGADTQYF
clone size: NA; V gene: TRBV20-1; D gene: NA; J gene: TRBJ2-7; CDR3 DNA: TGCAGTGCTAGAGATTCAGGGAAAAGGGGCTACGAGCAGTACTTC; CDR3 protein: CSARDSGKRGYEQYF
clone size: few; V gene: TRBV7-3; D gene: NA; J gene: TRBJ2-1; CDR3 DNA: TGTGCCAGCAGCCACAAAGCGGGCCAAGATAGGGTTGAGCAGTTCTTC; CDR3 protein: CASSHKAGQDRVEQFF
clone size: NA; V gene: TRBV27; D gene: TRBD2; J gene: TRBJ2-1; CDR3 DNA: TGTGCCAGCAGTTTGACTAGCGGGAGAGTCAATGAGCAGTTCTTC; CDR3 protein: CASSLTSGRVNEQFF
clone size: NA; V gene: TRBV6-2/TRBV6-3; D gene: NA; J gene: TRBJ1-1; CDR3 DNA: TGTGCCAGCAGTTACGGGGTGGACACTGAAGCTTTCTTT; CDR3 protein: CASSYGVDTEAFF
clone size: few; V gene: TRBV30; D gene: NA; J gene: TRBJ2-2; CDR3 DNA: TGTGCCTGGAGTGTACCGGGGGAGCTGTTTTTT; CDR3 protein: CAWSVPGELFF
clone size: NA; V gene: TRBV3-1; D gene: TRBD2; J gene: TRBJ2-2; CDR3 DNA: TGTGCCAGCAGCCAACATACCGGGACTAGCGGTACGAACACCGGGGAGCTGTTTTTT; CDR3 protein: CASSQHTGTSGTNTGELFF
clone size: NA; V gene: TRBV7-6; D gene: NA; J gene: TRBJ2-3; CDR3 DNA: TGTGCCAGCAGCACACAGGGAAGCACAGATACGCAGTATTTT; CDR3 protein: CASSTQGSTDTQYF
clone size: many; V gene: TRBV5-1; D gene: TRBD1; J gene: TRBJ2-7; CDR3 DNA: TGCGCCAGCAGCTTGCTCGGGACAGGTAACGAGCAGTACTTC; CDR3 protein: CASSLLGTGNEQYF
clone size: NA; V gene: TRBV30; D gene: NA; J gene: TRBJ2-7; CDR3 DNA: TGTGCCTGGAGTGTACTAAGGGGGATGGGCGAGCAGTACTTC; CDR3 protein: CAWSVLRGMGEQYF
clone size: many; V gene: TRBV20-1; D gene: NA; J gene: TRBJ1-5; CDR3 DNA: TGCAGTGCTAGTGAGGGGTGGGGAAGGGCCCAGCCCCAGCATTTT; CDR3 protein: CSASEGWGRAQPQHF
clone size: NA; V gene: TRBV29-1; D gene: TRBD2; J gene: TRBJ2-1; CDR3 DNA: TGCAGCGTTGAAGTAAGACTAGCGGGAGGTTACAATGAGCAGTTCTTC; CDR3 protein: CSVEVRLAGGYNEQFF
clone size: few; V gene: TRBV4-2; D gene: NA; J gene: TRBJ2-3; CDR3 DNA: TGTGCCAGCAGCCAACTAGTCGGGGATACGCAGTATTTT; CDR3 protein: CASSQLVGDTQYF
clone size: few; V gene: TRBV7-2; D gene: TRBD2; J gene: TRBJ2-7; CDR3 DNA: TGTGCCAGCAGCGTGACTAGCGGGGCCTACGAGCAGTACTTC; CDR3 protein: CASSVTSGAYEQYF
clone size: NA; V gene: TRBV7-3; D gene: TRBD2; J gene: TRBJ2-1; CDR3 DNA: TGTGCCAGCAGCTTAACACTAGCGACCAATGAGCAGTTCTTC; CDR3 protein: CASSLTLATNEQFF
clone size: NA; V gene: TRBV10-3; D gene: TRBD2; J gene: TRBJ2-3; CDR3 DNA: TGTGCCCCTGGACTAGCGGGATGTAACACAGATACGCAGTATTTT; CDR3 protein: CAPGLAGCNTDTQYF
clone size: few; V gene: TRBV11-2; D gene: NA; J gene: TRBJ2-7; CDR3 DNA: TGTGCCAGCAGCTCCCCGACGGTCTACGAGCAGTACTTC; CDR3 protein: CASSSPTVYEQYF
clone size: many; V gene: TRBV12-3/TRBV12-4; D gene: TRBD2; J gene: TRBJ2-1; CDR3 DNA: TGTGCCAGCAGTTTAAGTACTAGCGGGAGAGGGGATGAGCAGTTCTTC; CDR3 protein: CASSLSTSGRGDEQFF
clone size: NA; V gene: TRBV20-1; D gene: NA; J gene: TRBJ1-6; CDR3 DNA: TGCAGTGCGGGCGGAAATAATTCACCCCTCCACTTT; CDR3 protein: CSAGGNNSPLHF
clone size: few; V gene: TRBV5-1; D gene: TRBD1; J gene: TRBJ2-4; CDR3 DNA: TGCGCCAGCAGCTTGGGACAGGGGGCGGCCAAAAACATTCAGTACTTC; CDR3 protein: CASSLGQGAAKNIQYF
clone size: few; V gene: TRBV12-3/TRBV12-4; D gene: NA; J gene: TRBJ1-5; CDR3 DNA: TGTGCCAGCAGTCCGAAAGAAGCAGGAGACAATCAGCCCCAGCATTTT; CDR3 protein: CASSPKEAGDNQPQHF
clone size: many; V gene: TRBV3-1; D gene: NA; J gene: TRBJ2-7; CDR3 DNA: TGTGCCAGCAGCCAAGGAATGGTGCCTCTCGAGCAGTACTTC; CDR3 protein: CASSQGMVPLEQYF
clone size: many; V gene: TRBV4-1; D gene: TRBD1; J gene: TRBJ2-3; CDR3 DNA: TGCGCCAGCAGCCTGGACAGGGGTTCAGATACGCAGTATTTT; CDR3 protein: CASSLDRGSDTQYF
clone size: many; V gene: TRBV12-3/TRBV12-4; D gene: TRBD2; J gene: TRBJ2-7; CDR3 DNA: TGTGCCAGCAGTTCCCCCGGGACTAGCGGGGTCTACGAGCAGTACTTC; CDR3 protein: CASSSPGTSGVYEQYF
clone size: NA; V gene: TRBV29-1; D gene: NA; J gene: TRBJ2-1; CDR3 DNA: TGCAGCGTGGCGGCGAATGAGCAGTTCTTC; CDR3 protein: CSVAANEQFF
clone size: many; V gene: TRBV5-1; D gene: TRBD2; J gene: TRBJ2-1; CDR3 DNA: TGCGCCAGCAGCTGGACTAGCGGGGCATACAATGAGCAGTTCTTC; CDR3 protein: CASSWTSGAYNEQFF
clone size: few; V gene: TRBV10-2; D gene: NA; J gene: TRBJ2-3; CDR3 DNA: TGCGCCAGCAGTGACCACCTAGGCACAGATACGCAGTATTTT; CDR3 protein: CASSDHLGTDTQYF
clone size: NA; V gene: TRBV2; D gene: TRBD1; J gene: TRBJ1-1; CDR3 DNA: TGTGCCAGCAGTGAGCAGGGGGCTGGGAACACTGAAGCTTTCTTT; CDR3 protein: CASSEQGAGNTEAFF
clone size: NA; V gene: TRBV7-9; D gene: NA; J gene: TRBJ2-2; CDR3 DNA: TGTGCCAGCAGCCTTACGGAACAGGAATATTCCGGGGAGCTGTTTTTT; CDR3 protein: CASSLTEQEYSGELFF
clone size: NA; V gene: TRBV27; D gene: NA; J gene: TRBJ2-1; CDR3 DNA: TGTGCCAGCAGTTTATTCGTCCAGCCTGATGAGCAGTTCTTC; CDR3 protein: CASSLFVQPDEQFF
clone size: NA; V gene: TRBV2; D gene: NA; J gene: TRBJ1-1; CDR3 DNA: TGTGCCAGCAGTGGGACAGAGCTCACTGAAGCTTTCTTT; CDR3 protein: CASSGTELTEAFF
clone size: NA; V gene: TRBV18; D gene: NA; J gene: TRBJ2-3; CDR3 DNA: TGTGCCAGCTCACCACTCAGGGGCGCAGATACGCATTATTTT; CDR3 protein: CASSPLRGADTHYF
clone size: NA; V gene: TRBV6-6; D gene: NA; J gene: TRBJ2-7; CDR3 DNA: TGTGCCAGCAGTTACGGGGGAGACTACGAGCAGTACTTC; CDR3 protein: CASSYGGDYEQYF